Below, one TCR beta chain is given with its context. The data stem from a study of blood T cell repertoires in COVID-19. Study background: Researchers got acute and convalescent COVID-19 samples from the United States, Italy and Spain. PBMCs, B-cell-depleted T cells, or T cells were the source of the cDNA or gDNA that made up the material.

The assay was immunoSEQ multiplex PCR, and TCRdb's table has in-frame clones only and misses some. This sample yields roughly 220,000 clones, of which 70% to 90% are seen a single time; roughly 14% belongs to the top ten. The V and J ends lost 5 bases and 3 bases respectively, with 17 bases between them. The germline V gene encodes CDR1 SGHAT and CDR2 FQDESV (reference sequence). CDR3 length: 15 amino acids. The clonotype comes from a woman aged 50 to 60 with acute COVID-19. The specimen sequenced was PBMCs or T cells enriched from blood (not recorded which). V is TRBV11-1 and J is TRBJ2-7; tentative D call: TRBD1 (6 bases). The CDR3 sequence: CASSRDTGMGYEQYF. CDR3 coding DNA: TGTGCCAGCAGCCGGGACACCGGGATGGGCTACGAGCAGTACTTC.